This T cell receptor (beta chain) derives from a study of read filtering for tumor transcriptome and immune sequencing. This CDR3 is built from 13 residues. CDR1 and CDR2 from the germline V gene are SGHRS and YFSETQ. Broader study findings: Without single-read clonotypes, shared clonotype proportions correlated more between IR-seq and RNA-seq.

This clonotype was seen a single time. Its antigen is unidentified. A read error may produce the germline difference seen at one junction end. Molecular barcoded adaptors covering alpha/delta and beta/gamma chains were used on 400 ng RNA. Each CDR3 protein gets one entry after TCRdb re-called the reads with MiXCR. The data hold 40,000 to 50,000 distinct CDR3 sequences, with around 19% observed a single time. Sequenced: a population of CD138-negative cells sorted from bone marrow. The J gene is TRBJ2-2, the V gene TRBV5-1; D possibly corresponds to TRBD2 (5 bases). The origin of this receptor is a donor aged 40 or older with multiple myeloma. CDR3 loop: CASSLGNAGELVF. The DNA for the CDR3 is TGCGCCAGCAGCTTGGGGAACGCCGGGGAGCTGGTTTTT.